This T cell receptor (beta chain) was sequenced in a study of identical twins. Each CDR3 protein gets one entry after TCRdb re-called the 5' RACE reads with MiXCR. The sample has about 520,000 distinct CDR3 sequences, less than 25% seen once; the top ten hold around 0.91%. Trimming removed 2 bases at V and 1 base at J, with 10 bases between. The CDR3 totals 14 residues. Looked up from germline, CDR1 is DFQATT and CDR2 is SNEGSKA (reference sequence). These sequences were also reported in another study, on T cells expressing NK-cell markers.

Sequencing was performed on CD4+ T cells sorted from blood. The clonotype originates from a woman younger than 35 in good health. The chain uses TRBV20-1 and TRBJ2-3; D is uncertain. The CDR3 region has the DNA TGCAGTGCTAGACACCCGCAGCGCACAGATACGCAGTATTTT. Its protein product is CSARHPQRTDTQYF.